This TCR beta chain was recovered during a study of early T cells in non-severe SARS-CoV-2 infection. This clonotype was seen many times. Attachment of unique molecular identifiers was made to individual cDNA molecules. TCRdb ran MiXCR on the 5' RACE reads and lists one entry per CDR3 protein. The sample holds tens of thousands of distinct CDR3 sequences; 5.5% to 6.5% are singletons and the top ten take approximately 13%. The V gene end was trimmed by 3 bases and the J gene end by 4 bases; junction bases not matched to a gene: 4. The CDR3 is 14 amino acids. Germline CDR1 SGHRS, CDR2 YFSETQ. Specimen: whole blood. This TCR derives from an adult who was a healthcare worker with PCR-confirmed SARS-CoV-2 infection or an uninfected control (not recorded which). The chain uses TRBV5-1 and TRBJ1-1; 9 bases line up with TRBD1. Written as DNA, the CDR3 is TGCGCCAGCAGCTCCGGGACAGGGCCCACTGAAGCTTTCTTT. Amino acids: CASSSGTGPTEAFF.